The sequence of this TCR beta chain was determined in a study of T cell responses to AZD1222 COVID-19 vaccine. Study-wide findings and caveats: The donor cohort was predominantly white British with a female majority, and clonal diversity may have been underestimated. With dominance at 160-218 and 743-854, vaccine-associated CD4 TCRs spanned spike.

Clones were read by immunoSEQ multiplex PCR, and TCRdb kept only the in-frame ones, dropping some. The table includes about 120,000 clones, around 89% detected once. Of note for this clone: The antigen is not known.

Germline CDR1 reads LNHDA; CDR2 reads SQIVND (reference sequence). V lost 8 bases to trimming and J lost 1 base; unmatched junction nucleotides: 8. CDR3 length: 15 residues. Researchers grouped second doses given at about 4 or about 12 weeks into one pool. The rearrangement links TRBV19 to TRBJ1-2, with 9 nucleotides matching TRBD1. This clonotype originated in an adult who received the AZD1222 COVID-19 vaccine. The sample was peripheral blood, taken 28 days after the second AZD1222 dose. The CDR3 DNA sequence: TGTGCCAGTGAAGCCGGGACAGGGATTAACTATGGCTACACCTTC. Its translation: CASEAGTGINYGYTF.